The next 10 T cell receptor beta chains were all read from a single sample in a study of early T cells in non-severe SARS-CoV-2 infection. TCRdb re-called the 5' RACE reads through MiXCR, storing one row per CDR3 protein. The top ten hold just over 20% of the sample, which has approximately 120,000 distinct CDR3 sequences, about 15% seen once. The sequencing sample was made of whole blood. Receptor source: an adult who was a healthcare worker with PCR-confirmed SARS-CoV-2 infection or an uninfected control (not recorded which).

This clonotype was counted only a few times. This rearrangement joins TRBV11-3 to TRBJ2-7; D tentatively reads TRBD1 or TRBD2 (5 bases each). Germline CDR1 is SGHNT and CDR2 is YENEEA. Trimming stripped 1 base from V and 4 bases from J, with 14 bases between. This CDR3 has 15 amino acids. CDR3 loop: CASSLGGGKDYEQYF. The DNA for the CDR3 is TGTGCCAGCAGCTTAGGTGGGGGAAAGGATTACGAGCAGTACTTC.

The chain combines TRBV3-1 with TRBJ2-1, with 7 positions matching TRBD2. The CDR3 is made up of 17 amino acids. Germline lookup yields CDR1 LGHDT and CDR2 YNNKEL (reference sequence). V was clipped by 2 bases and J by 0 bases; unmatched bases: 7. The CDR3: CASSQPAGLSSYNEQFF. The CDR3 DNA reads TGTGCCAGCAGCCAACCAGCGGGACTTAGCTCCTACAATGAGCAGTTCTTC.

This clonotype was seen more than once but under ten times. The CDR3 region is CASSFRGLNQPQHF. DNA for the CDR3: TGTGCCAGCAGTTTTCGGGGCCTAAATCAGCCCCAGCATTTT. V gene TRBV27 combines with J gene TRBJ1-5; D perhaps matches TRBD1 (5 bases). The CDR3 is 14 residues long. Germline lookup yields CDR1 MNHEY and CDR2 SMNVEV (reference sequence). V lost 3 bases, J lost 4 bases, and 10 bases lay in between.

The chain employs TRBV12-3 or TRBV12-4 and TRBJ2-2; D is ambiguous. V was clipped by 5 bases and J by 5 bases, with 12 bases between them. There are 14 residues in the CDR3. The CDR3 spells CASSPDGTTGELFF. CDR3 in DNA: TGTGCCAGCAGTCCGGACGGCACAACCGGGGAGCTGTTTTTT.

The chain uses TRBV30 and TRBJ1-1; D might be TRBD1 (5 bases). Trimming cost V 0 bases and J 1 base, with 9 bases left between them. Germline-derived CDR1 and CDR2 are GTSNPN and SVGIG (reference sequence). There are 14 residues in the CDR3. Written as DNA, the CDR3 is TGTGCCTGGAGTGTACGCGGACAGAACACTGAAGCTTTCTTT. It is translated as CAWSVRGQNTEAFF. Combining the CDR3 with reference TRBV30 and TRBJ1-1 gives the whole variable domain SQTIHQWPATLVQPVGSPLSLECTVEGTSNPNLYWYRQAAGRGLQLLFYSVGIGQISSEVPQNLSASRPQDRQFILSSKKLLLSDSGFYLCAWSVRGQNTEAFFGQGTRLTVV.

This clonotype was observed a handful of times. The chain links TRBV5-1 to TRBJ2-5; TRBD1 is a possible D gene (6 bases). CDR1 and CDR2 from the germline V gene are SGHRS and YFSETQ. The CDR3 has 14 residues. V lost 4 bases and J 4 bases, leaving 14 bases between the germline ends. The CDR3 region is CASSNAETGETQYF. CDR3 nucleotide sequence: TGCGCCAGCAGCAACGCCGAGACAGGAGAGACCCAGTACTTC.

This clonotype was detected a few times. The CDR3, as DNA: TGCAGTGCCCGCGAGGCCGGCGCGAGGCAGCCCCAGCATTTT. The encoded protein is CSAREAGARQPQHF. The V call is TRBV20-1, the J call TRBJ1-5; D gene unclear. CDR1 and CDR2 (germline): DFQATT, SNEGSKA (reference sequence). The CDR3 is 14 residues long. V was cut by 6 bases and J by 7 bases, with 19 bases left in between.

This clonotype was detected only a few times. This chain joins TRBV9 and TRBJ2-3; the D gene is possibly TRBD1 (6 bases). This CDR3 comprises 15 residues. The V and J ends lost 4 bases and 2 bases respectively, with 14 bases between them. Germline values: CDR1 SGDLS, CDR2 YYNGEE. CDR3 amino acids: CASSPWGQITDTQYF. In DNA form, the CDR3 reads TGTGCCAGCAGCCCCTGGGGGCAGATCACAGATACGCAGTATTTT. Using reference TRBV9 and TRBJ2-3 for the parts outside the CDR3, the full variable domain is DSGVTQTPKHLITATGQRVTLRCSPRSGDLSVYWYQQSLDQGLQFLIQYYNGEERAKGNILERFSAQQFPDLHSELNLSSLELGDSALYFCASSPWGQITDTQYFGPGTRLTVL.

The rearrangement uses TRBV2 and TRBJ2-5, with 9 bases identical to TRBD1. The CDR3 is made up of 14 amino acids. The junction had 2 bases not matched to a gene; V was cut back by 4 bases and J by 2 bases. Germline values: CDR1 SNHLY, CDR2 FYNNEI. The CDR3 loop is CASSGGTGQETQYF. As DNA, the CDR3 is TGTGCCAGCAGTGGAGGGACAGGGCAAGAGACCCAGTACTTC.

The table lists this clonotype with a few counts. The chain employs TRBV5-4 and TRBJ1-1; D uncertain. The CDR3 contains 12 residues. The germline gives CDR1 SGHNT, CDR2 YYREEE (reference sequence). Trimming stripped 0 bases from V and 5 bases from J, with 5 bases between. The CDR3 sequence is CASSLGRTEAFF. Here the CDR3 DNA reads TGTGCCAGCAGCTTGGGAAGGACTGAAGCTTTCTTT.